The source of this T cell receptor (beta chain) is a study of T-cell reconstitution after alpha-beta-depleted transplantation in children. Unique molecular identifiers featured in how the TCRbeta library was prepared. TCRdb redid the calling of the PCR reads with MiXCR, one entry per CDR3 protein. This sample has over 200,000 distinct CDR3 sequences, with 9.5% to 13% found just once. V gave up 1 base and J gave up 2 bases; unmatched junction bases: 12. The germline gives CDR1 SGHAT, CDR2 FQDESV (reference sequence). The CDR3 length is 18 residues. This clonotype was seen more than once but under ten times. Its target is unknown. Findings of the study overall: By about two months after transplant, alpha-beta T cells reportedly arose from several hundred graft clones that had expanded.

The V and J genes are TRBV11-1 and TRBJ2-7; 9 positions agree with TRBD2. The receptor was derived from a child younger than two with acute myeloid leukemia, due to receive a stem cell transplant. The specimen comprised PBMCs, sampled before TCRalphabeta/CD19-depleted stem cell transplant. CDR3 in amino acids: CASSLVLAGGPRTYEQYF. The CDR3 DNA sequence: TGTGCCAGCAGCTTAGTGCTTGCGGGAGGGCCTCGGACCTACGAGCAGTACTTC.